Listed below are T cell receptor beta chains from one sample, sequenced in a study of T cells in Graves' hyperthyroidism and ophthalmopathy. MiXCR, applied by TCRdb to the multiplex PCR reads, yields one record per CDR3 protein. The sample includes about 420,000 distinct CDR3 sequences, roughly 15% of them seen just once. What was sequenced was blood. The source of these receptors is a woman under 30 with Graves' hyperthyroidism. The CDR3 runs from the conserved cysteine through the conserved F or W. A D gene is named only where the DNA matches it firmly.

v_gene: TRBV4-1
d_gene: NA
CDR3aa: CASSLAPGGDTNTGELFF

v_gene: TRBV6-1
d_gene: NA
CDR3aa: CASSPGLGGTDTQYF

v_gene: TRBV7-8
d_gene: TRBD2
CDR3aa: CASSLAGSGETQYF

v_gene: TRBV11-2
d_gene: NA
CDR3aa: CASSLESASPQFF

v_gene: TRBV10-3
d_gene: NA
CDR3aa: CAIGGDGTLYGYTF

v_gene: TRBV27
d_gene: NA
CDR3aa: CASSLFGGNIDEQYF

v_gene: TRBV3-1
d_gene: NA
CDR3aa: CASSLRSPNYGYTF

v_gene: TRBV9
d_gene: TRBD1
CDR3aa: CASSVGGQENTGELFF

v_gene: TRBV6-1
d_gene: NA
CDR3aa: CASSELLGRANYGYTF

v_gene: TRBV9
d_gene: NA
CDR3aa: CASSGGVISGNEQFF

v_gene: TRBV7-9
d_gene: NA
CDR3aa: CASSLRRTDNEQFF

v_gene: TRBV18
d_gene: NA
CDR3aa: CASSPTAQSSYEQYF

v_gene: TRBV30
d_gene: NA
CDR3aa: CAWSVRDGNQPQHF

v_gene: TRBV28
d_gene: NA
CDR3aa: CASSLRVAPLHF

v_gene: TRBV29-1
d_gene: NA
CDR3aa: CSVGGGGNTEAFF

v_gene: TRBV28
d_gene: NA
CDR3aa: CASGRASGANVLTF

v_gene: TRBV6-1
d_gene: NA
CDR3aa: CASNQPAGLGNEKLFF

v_gene: TRBV11-3
d_gene: NA
CDR3aa: CASSLLDGEAFF

v_gene: TRBV11-2
d_gene: TRBD2
CDR3aa: CASTPVPREGEQYF

v_gene: TRBV5-1
d_gene: NA
CDR3aa: CASSLAPAGGSTDTQYF

v_gene: TRBV12-3/TRBV12-4
d_gene: NA
CDR3aa: CASSRISGNTIYF

v_gene: TRBV12-3/TRBV12-4
d_gene: NA
CDR3aa: CASSLRPPYGYTF

v_gene: TRBV2
d_gene: TRBD1
CDR3aa: CASSPGTGGGQPQHF

v_gene: TRBV3-1
d_gene: NA
CDR3aa: CASSQDPGRPYEQYF

v_gene: TRBV6-9
d_gene: TRBD1
CDR3aa: CASSYSPTPGQGNEQFF

v_gene: TRBV6-1
d_gene: NA
CDR3aa: CASRTASEAFF